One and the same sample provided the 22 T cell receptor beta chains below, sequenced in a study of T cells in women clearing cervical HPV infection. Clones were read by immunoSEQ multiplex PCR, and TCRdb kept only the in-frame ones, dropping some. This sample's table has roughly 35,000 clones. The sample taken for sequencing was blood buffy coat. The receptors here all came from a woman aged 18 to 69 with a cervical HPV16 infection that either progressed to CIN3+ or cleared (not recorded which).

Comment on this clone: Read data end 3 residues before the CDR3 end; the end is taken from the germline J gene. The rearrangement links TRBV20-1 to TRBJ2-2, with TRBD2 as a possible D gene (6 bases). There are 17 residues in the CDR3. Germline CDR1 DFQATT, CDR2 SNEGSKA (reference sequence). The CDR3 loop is CSASPLLRDGLNEKLFF. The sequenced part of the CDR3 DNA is TGCAGTGCTAGCCCCTTATTACGGGACGGACTAAATGAAAAG.

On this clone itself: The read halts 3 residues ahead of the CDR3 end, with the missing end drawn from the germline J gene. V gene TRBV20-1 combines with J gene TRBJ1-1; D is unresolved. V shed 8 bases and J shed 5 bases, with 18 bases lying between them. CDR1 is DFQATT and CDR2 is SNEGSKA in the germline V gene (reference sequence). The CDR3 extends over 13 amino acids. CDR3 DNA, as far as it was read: TGCAGTCCCCGAGGACGGGGAGGGACTGAA. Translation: CSPRGRGGTE. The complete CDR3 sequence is CSPRGRGGTEAFF.

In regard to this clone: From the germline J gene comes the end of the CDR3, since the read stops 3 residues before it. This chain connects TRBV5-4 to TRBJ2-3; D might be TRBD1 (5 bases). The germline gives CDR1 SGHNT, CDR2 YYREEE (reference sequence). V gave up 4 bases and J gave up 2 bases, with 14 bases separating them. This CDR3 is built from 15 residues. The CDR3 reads CASSAEQVITDTQYF. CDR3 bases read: TGTGCCAGCAGCGCCGAACAGGTCATCACAGATACG.

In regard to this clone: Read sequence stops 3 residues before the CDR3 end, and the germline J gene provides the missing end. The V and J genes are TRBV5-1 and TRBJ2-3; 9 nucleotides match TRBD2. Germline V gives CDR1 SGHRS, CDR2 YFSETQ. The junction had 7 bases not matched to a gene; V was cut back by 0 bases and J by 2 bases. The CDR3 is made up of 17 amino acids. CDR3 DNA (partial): TGCGCCAGCAGCTTGGGTCCTAGCGGGACAAACACAGATACG. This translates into CASSLGPSGTNTDT. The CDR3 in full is CASSLGPSGTNTDTQYF.

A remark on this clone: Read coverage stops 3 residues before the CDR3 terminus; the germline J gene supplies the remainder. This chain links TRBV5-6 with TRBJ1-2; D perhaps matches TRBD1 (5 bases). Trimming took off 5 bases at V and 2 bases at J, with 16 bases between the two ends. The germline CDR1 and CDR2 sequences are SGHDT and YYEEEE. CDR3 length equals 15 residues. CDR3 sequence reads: CASRPGGGANYGYTF. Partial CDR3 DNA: TGTGCCAGCAGACCTGGTGGAGGGGCAAACTATGGC.

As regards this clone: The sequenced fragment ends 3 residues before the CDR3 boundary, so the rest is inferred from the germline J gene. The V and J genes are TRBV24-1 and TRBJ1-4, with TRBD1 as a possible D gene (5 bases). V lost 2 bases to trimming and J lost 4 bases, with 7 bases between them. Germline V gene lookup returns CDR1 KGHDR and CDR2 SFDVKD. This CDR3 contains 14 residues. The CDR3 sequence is CATSDWRGNEKLFF. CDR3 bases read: TGTGCCACCAGTGATTGGAGGGGTAATGAAAAA.

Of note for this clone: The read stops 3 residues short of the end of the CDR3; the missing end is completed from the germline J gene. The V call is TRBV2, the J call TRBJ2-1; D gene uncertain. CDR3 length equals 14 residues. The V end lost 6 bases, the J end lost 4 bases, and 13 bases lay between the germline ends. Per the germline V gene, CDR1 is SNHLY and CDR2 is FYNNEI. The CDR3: CASSILSTYNEQFF. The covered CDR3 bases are TGTGCCAGCAGCATCCTTTCGACTTACAATGAG. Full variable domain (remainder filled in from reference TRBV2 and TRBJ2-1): EPEVTQTPSHQVTQMGQEVILRCVPISNHLYFYWYRQILGQKVEFLVSFYNNEISEKSEIFDDQFSVERPDGSNFTLKIRSTKLEDSAMYFCASSILSTYNEQFFGPGTRLTVL.

The CDR3 sequence is CASSQEWSNSYEQYF. Partial CDR3 DNA: TGCGCCAGCAGCCAAGAATGGTCTAACTCCTACGAG. The rearrangement links TRBV4-1 to TRBJ2-7, with unresolved D. The read halts 3 residues ahead of the CDR3 end, with the missing end drawn from the germline J gene. Germline assignment: CDR1 MGHRA and CDR2 YSYEKL. Trimming removed 0 bases at V and 0 bases at J, with 9 bases between. This CDR3 has 15 amino acids.

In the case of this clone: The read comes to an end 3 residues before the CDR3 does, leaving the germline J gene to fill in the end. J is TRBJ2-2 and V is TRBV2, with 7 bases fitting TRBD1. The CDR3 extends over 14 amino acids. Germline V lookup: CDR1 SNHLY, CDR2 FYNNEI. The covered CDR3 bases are TGTGCCAGCAGGCTACAGGGGAATAATTCACCG. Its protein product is CASRLQGNNSP. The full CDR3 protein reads CASRLQGNNSPLFF.

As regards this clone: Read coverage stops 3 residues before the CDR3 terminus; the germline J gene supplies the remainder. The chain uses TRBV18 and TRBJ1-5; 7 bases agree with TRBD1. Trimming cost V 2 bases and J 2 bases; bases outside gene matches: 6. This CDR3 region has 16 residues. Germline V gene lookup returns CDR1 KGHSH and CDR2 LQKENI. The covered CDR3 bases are TGTGCCAGCTCACCAAGGCAGGGGGATGGCAATCAGCCC. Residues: CASSPRQGDGNQP. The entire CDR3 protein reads CASSPRQGDGNQPQHF. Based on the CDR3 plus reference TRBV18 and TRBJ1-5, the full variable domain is NAGVMQNPRHLVRRRGQEARLRCSPMKGHSHVYWYRQLPEEGLKFMVYLQKENIIDESGMPKERFSAEFPKEGPSILRIQQVVRGDSAAYFCASSPRQGDGNQPQHFGDGTRLSIL.

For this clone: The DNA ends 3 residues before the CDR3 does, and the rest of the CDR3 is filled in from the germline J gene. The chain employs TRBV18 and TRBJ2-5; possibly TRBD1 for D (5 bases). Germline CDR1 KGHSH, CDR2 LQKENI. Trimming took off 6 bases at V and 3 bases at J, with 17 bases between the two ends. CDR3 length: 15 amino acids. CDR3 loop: CASSQGALGKETQYF. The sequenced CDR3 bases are TGTGCCAGCTCCCAAGGGGCATTGGGGAAAGAGACC.

The CDR3 sequence is CASSVQDNSPLHF. CDR3 DNA (partial): TGTGCCAGCAGCGTGCAGGATAATTCACCC. This chain joins TRBV5-8 and TRBJ1-6; D remains ambiguous. The read ends 3 residues early relative to the CDR3; the germline J gene fills the gap. The germline gives CDR1 SGHTS, CDR2 YDEGEE. Trimming took off 4 bases at V and 5 bases at J, with 7 bases between the two ends. The CDR3 has 13 amino acids. Combining the CDR3 with reference TRBV5-8 and TRBJ1-6 gives the whole variable domain EAGVTQSPTHLIKTRGQQATLRCSPISGHTSVYWYQQALGLGLQFLLWYDEGEERNRGNFPPRFSGRQFPNYSSELNVNALELEDSALYLCASSVQDNSPLHFGNGTRLTVT.

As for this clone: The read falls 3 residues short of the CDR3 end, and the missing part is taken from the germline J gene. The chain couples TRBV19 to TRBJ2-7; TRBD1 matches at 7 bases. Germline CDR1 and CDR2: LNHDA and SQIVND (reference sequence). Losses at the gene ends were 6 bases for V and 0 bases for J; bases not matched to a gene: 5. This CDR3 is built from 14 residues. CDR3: CASSSRQGSYEQYF. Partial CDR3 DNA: TGTGCCAGTAGCTCAAGACAGGGCTCCTACGAG.

The CDR3 loop reads CSAEGREHYGYTF. The sequenced CDR3 bases are TGCAGCGCTGAGGGCAGGGAGCACTATGGC. This chain links TRBV29-1 with TRBJ1-2, with D possibly TRBD1 on 5 matching bases. The DNA ends 3 residues before the CDR3 does, and the rest of the CDR3 is filled in from the germline J gene. CDR1 SQVTM and CDR2 ANQGSEA come from the germline V gene. This CDR3 is built from 13 residues. V was cut by 7 bases and J by 3 bases, with 15 bases left in between.

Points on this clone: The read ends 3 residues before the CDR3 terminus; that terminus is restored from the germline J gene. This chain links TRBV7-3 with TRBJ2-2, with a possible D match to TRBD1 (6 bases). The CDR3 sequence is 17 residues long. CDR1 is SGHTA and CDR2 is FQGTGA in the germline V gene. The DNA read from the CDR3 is TGTGCCAGCAGCTTAACCGGACAGATCTCTGGGGCCAACGTG. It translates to CASSLTGQISGANV. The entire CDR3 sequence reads CASSLTGQISGANVLFF.

The CDR3 bases that were read are TGTGCCAGCAGCCTCTTTGAGGGGCATTCACCG. Amino acid sequence: CASSLFEGHSP. The CDR3, in full, reads CASSLFEGHSPLFF. This chain uses TRBV7-9 with TRBJ2-2; D assignment may be TRBD1 or TRBD2 (5 bases each). The read terminates 3 residues before the CDR3 end, so the remaining end is supplied by the germline J gene. The CDR3 has 14 amino acids. Germline V lookup: CDR1 SEHNR, CDR2 FQNEAQ (reference sequence).

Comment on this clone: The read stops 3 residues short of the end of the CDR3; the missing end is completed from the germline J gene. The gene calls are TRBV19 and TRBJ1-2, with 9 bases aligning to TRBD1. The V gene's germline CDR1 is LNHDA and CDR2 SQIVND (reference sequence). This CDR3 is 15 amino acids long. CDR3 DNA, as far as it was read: TGTGCCAGTAGTATTTTGGGACAGGGTGAGAGCGAC. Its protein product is CASSILGQGESD. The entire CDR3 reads CASSILGQGESDYTF. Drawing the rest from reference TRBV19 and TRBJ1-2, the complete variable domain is DGGITQSPKYLFRKEGQNVTLSCEQNLNHDAMYWYRQDPGQGLRLIYYSQIVNDFQKGDIAEGYSVSREKKESFPLTVTSAQKNPTAFYLCASSILGQGESDYTFGSGTRLTVV.

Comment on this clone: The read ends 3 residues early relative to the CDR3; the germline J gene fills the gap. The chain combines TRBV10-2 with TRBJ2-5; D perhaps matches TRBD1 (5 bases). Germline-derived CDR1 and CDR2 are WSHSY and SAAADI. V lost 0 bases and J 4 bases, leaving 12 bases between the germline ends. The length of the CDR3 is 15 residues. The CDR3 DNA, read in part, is TGCGCCAGCAGTGAGTCTCAGGGCTTGGCAGAGACC. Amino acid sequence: CASSESQGLAET. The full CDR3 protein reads CASSESQGLAETQYF.

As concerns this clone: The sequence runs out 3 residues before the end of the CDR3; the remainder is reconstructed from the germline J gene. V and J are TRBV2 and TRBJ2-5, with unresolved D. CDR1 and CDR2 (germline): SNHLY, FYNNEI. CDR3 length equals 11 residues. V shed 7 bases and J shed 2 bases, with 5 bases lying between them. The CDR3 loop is CASKTQETQYF. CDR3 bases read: TGTGCCAGCAAAACACAAGAGACC.

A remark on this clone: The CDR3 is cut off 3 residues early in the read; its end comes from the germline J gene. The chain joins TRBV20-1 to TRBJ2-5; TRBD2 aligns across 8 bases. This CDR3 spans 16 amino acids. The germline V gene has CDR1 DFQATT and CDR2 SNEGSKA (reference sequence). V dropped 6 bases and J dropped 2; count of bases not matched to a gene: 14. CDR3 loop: CSASAPRRGAQETQYF. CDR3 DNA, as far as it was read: TGCAGTGCATCAGCCCCTAGGCGGGGGGCACAAGAGACC.

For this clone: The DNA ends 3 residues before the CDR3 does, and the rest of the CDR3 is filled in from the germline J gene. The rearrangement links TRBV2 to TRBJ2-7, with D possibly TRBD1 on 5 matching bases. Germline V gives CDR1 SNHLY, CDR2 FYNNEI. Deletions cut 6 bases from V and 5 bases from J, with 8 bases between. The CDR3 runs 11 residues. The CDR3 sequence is CASRNRNEQYF. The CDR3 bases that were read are TGTGCCAGCAGAAACAGGAACGAG.

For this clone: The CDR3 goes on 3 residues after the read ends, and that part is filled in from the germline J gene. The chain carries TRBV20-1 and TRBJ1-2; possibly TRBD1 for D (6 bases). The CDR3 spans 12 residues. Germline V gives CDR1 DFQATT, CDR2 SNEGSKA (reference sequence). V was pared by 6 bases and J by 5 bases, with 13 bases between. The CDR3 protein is CSAPWDIYGYTF. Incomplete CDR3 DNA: TGCAGTGCCCCCTGGGACATATATGGC.